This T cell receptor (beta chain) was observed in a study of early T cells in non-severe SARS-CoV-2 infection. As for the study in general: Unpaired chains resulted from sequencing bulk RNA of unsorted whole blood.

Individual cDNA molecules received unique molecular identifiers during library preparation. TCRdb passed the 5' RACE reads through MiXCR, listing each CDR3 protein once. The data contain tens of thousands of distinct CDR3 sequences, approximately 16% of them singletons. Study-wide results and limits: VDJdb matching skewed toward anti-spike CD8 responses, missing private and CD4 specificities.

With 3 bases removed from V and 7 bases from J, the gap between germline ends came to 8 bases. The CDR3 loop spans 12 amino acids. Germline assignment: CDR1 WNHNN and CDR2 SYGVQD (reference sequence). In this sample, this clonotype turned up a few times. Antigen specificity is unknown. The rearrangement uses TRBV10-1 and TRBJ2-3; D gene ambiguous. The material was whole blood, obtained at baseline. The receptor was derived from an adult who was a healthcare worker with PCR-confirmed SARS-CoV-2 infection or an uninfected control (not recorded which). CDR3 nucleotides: TGCGCCAGCAGTGATGGGTCAAATACGCAGTATTTT. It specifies CASSDGSNTQYF.